Given below is one TCR beta chain in context. Its antigen is not known. Produced via immunoSEQ multiplex PCR; TCRdb's table is partial and in-frame only. The table has fewer than 70,000 clones, 75% to 90% seen once. As to time point: week 47, end of study. The investigators gave 300 ug of mutant IDH1 20-mer peptide in each vaccine dose, together with topical imiquimod. Astrocytomas found in donors were new, WHO grade 3 or 4, IDH1-mutant and ATRX-lost. These data are taken from a study of a mutant IDH1 vaccine in newly diagnosed glioma. About the study: Vaccines were begun 4-6 weeks after radiotherapy alone, or with temozolomide cycles.

The ends were cut back, 2 bases at V and 1 base at J, with 7 bases in the middle. Germline lookup yields CDR1 SGHKS and CDR2 YYEKEE (reference sequence). The CDR3 runs 14 residues. Specimen: PBMCs, collected from a glioma patient whose treatment included an IDH1 peptide vaccine. The TCR originated in a man aged 30 to 45 with glioma. The chain has TRBV5-5 and TRBJ1-3; no clear D. CDR3 sequence: CASSFPGSGNTIYF. The CDR3 DNA is TGTGCCAGCAGCTTTCCGGGATCTGGAAACACCATATATTTT.